This T cell receptor (beta chain) was documented in a study of cytomegalovirus exposure and HLA in healthy donors. Primers: 60 Vbeta forward and 13 Jbeta reverse. Measured with immunoSEQ multiplex PCR; TCRdb has only the in-frame clones, and not every one. The sample shows around 140,000 clones, around 73% of them seen only once. Regarding this clone: The antigen is unknown.

The ends lost 4 bases at V and 6 bases at J; junction bases unmatched: 1. Germline lookup yields CDR1 KGHSH and CDR2 LQKENI. The CDR3 runs to 14 residues. Study results and limitations: A further, later analysis showed that HLA-associated TCR beta chains (compared with equally common others) were more clonally expanded. Associated with HLA alleles at 0.05 false discovery rate in a later analysis were 17,000 or so TCR beta sequences. Fewer N-insertions than the roughly 700-donor mean were reportedly shown by an Asian-associated ancestry cluster in a later analysis. Immune exposure was documented only through CMV serostatus.

Sequencing was carried out using PBMCs. The receptor was isolated from a female donor in good health and CMV-seronegative. The chain has TRBV18 and TRBJ2-7, with 15 bases identical to TRBD2. This CDR3 reads CASSQGLAGGEQYF. CDR3 nucleotide sequence: TGTGCCAGCTCACAGGGACTAGCGGGAGGCGAGCAGTACTTC. Supplemented by reference TRBV18 and TRBJ2-7, the full variable domain reads NAGVMQNPRHLVRRRGQEARLRCSPMKGHSHVYWYRQLPEEGLKFMVYLQKENIIDESGMPKERFSAEFPKEGPSILRIQQVVRGDSAAYFCASSQGLAGGEQYFGPGTRLTVT.